The 28 T cell receptor beta chains listed next were all sequenced from one sample in a study of early T cells in non-severe SARS-CoV-2 infection. Each CDR3 protein is one row after TCRdb ran MiXCR on the 5' RACE reads. The sample yields tens of thousands of distinct CDR3 sequences, roughly 9% seen once. Sequencing was performed on whole blood, taken at baseline. The receptors were sampled from an adult who was a healthcare worker with PCR-confirmed SARS-CoV-2 infection or an uninfected control (not recorded which).

This clonotype was picked up many times. This sequence joins TRBV21-1 and TRBJ1-2. TRBV21-1 counts as a pseudogene. The CDR3 runs to 14 residues. CDR3 bases: TGTGCCAGCAGCACTGGAGGAGGAAGGCATGGCTACACCTTC. This encodes CASSTGGGRHGYTF.

This clonotype was detected ten times or more. V and J are TRBV2 and TRBJ2-6; TRBD1 agrees at 9 bases. Germline CDR1 SNHLY, CDR2 FYNNEI. The J segment lost 4 bases and the V segment lost 7 bases, leaving 8 bases of the junction unmatched. The CDR3 contains 16 residues. In DNA, the CDR3 is TGTGCCAGCAAGGAGACAGGGGGTTCAGGGGCCAACGTCCTGACTTTC. Residues: CASKETGGSGANVLTF.

This clonotype showed up just a few times. The chain combines TRBV4-1 with TRBJ2-7, with 10 bases identical to TRBD2. CDR3 length: 20 amino acids. The V and J ends lost 0 bases and 0 bases, in that order; junction bases with no gene match: 14. CDR1 MGHRA and CDR2 YSYEKL come from the germline V gene. The DNA of the CDR3 is TGCGCCAGCAGCCAAGAAGAAGCTAGCGGGAGCCGATTGGGCTCCTACGAGCAGTACTTC. It yields the protein CASSQEEASGSRLGSYEQYF.

This clonotype was detected a few times. The gene calls are TRBV29-1 and TRBJ1-3; no clear D gene. With 5 bases removed from V and 0 bases from J, the gap between germline ends came to 14 bases. CDR3 length equals 15 residues. Germline loops: CDR1 SQVTM, CDR2 ANQGSEA. CDR3 coding DNA: TGCAGCGTTATAATGCACAGCCACTCTGGAAACACCATATATTTT. Translating it yields CSVIMHSHSGNTIYF.

The gene calls are TRBV4-1 and TRBJ2-7; maybe TRBD2 (6 bases). Trimming removed 4 bases from V and 1 base from J, with 17 bases in between. CDR1 is MGHRA, CDR2 YSYEKL, per germline. The CDR3 spans 16 residues. The CDR3 here is CASSPTAEGLSYEQYF. The CDR3 DNA reads TGCGCCAGCAGCCCGACCGCGGAGGGACTTTCCTACGAGCAGTACTTC.

The table lists this clonotype with a few counts. The junction and the germline gene differ at one end; a read error may be behind it. This chain links TRBV24-1 with TRBJ2-1; perhaps TRBD1 as D (5 bases). The CDR3 totals 12 residues. The germline CDR1 and CDR2 sequences are KGHDR and SFDVKD. The CDR3 loop reads CATSDRQTHLNF. CDR3 coding DNA: TGTGCCACCAGTGACCGACAGACCCACCTTAACTTC.

Only a few counts were recorded for this clonotype. The J gene is TRBJ2-3, the V gene TRBV7-3; D not certain. Germline V gene data show CDR1 as SGHTA and CDR2 as FQGTGA. V was clipped by 3 bases and J by 4 bases, with 11 bases between them. The CDR3 consists of 14 residues. Here the CDR3 DNA reads TGTGCCAGCAGCTTCGACGTAGACGCAGATACGCAGTATTTT. Protein: CASSFDVDADTQYF. The variable domain in full, completed from reference TRBV7-3 and TRBJ2-3, reads GAGVSQTPSNKVTEKGKYVELRCDPISGHTALYWYRQSLGQGPEFLIYFQGTGAADDSGLPNDRFFAVRPEGSVSTLKIQRTERGDSAVYLCASSFDVDADTQYFGPGTRLTVL.

This clonotype was picked up a small number of times. This chain uses TRBV5-1 with TRBJ2-5, with 7 bases lining up with TRBD1. The CDR3 spans 12 residues. V shed 3 bases and J 4 bases; nucleotides not matched to a gene: 0. Looked up from germline, CDR1 is SGHRS and CDR2 is YFSETQ. CDR3 region: CASSSGGETQYF. The CDR3 DNA sequence: TGCGCCAGCAGCTCAGGGGGAGAGACCCAGTACTTC.

This clonotype was counted many times. The chain is built from TRBV15 and TRBJ2-3; tentative D call: TRBD2 (6 bases). Germline V gives CDR1 LNHNV, CDR2 YYDKDF (reference sequence). The V end lost 3 bases, the J end lost 6 bases, and 13 bases lay between the germline ends. The CDR3 extends over 14 amino acids. DNA of the CDR3: TGTGCCACCAGCAGGGACTACTTGCGCGATACGCAGTATTTT. Its protein product is CATSRDYLRDTQYF.

The sample holds a few counts of this clonotype. The chain recombines TRBV7-8 with TRBJ2-2, with 11 bases that match TRBD2. This CDR3 spans 17 amino acids. Germline CDR1 SGHVS, CDR2 FQNEAQ. Losses at the gene ends were 6 bases for V and 0 bases for J; bases not matched to a gene: 6. The chain's CDR3 is CASRPLAGGPNTGELFF. CDR3 sequence (DNA): TGTGCCAGCAGGCCCCTAGCGGGAGGACCGAACACCGGGGAGCTGTTTTTT.

The genes are TRBV6-1 and TRBJ2-1, with D maybe TRBD1 (5 bases). V was clipped by 2 bases and J by 0 bases, with 11 bases between them. The CDR3 length is 16 residues. CDR1 is MNHNS and CDR2 is SASEGT in the germline V gene. CDR3 sequence reads: CASSESAGASYNEQFF. Here the CDR3 DNA reads TGTGCCAGCAGTGAAAGCGCTGGGGCCTCCTACAATGAGCAGTTCTTC.

This clonotype has ten or more counts. The chain uses TRBV13 and TRBJ2-7; perhaps TRBD2 as D (5 bases). The V gene's germline CDR1 is PRHDT and CDR2 FYEKMQ (reference sequence). Trimming left V 5 bases short and J 6 bases short, with 23 bases between. The CDR3 sequence is 16 residues long. Here the CDR3 reads CASSNSSIRARAEQYF. The CDR3 DNA reads as TGTGCCAGCAGCAATTCTAGCATCCGAGCTCGGGCCGAGCAGTACTTC.

This clonotype has ten or more counts. The rearrangement uses TRBV5-1 and TRBJ2-2; 7 positions match TRBD1. Germline lookup yields CDR1 SGHRS and CDR2 YFSETQ. V gave up 6 bases and J gave up 0 bases; unmatched junction bases: 8. The CDR3 consists of 16 residues. In DNA form, the CDR3 reads TGCGCCAGCACCGACCGGGACAGCTCGAACACCGGGGAGCTGTTTTTT. It is translated as CASTDRDSSNTGELFF.

This clonotype has at least ten counts. The chain employs TRBV5-5 and TRBJ2-7; D is undetermined. Germline assignment: CDR1 SGHKS and CDR2 YYEKEE (reference sequence). Trimming left V 2 bases short and J 7 bases short, with 7 bases between. This CDR3 comprises 11 residues. This chain's CDR3 is CASSFLGEQYF. The CDR3, as DNA: TGTGCCAGCAGCTTCCTGGGGGAGCAGTACTTC.

This clonotype was seen ten or more times. The chain is built from TRBV19 and TRBJ2-5, with TRBD2 matching over 7 bases. The CDR3 contains 13 residues. CDR1 LNHDA and CDR2 SQIVND come from the germline V gene (reference sequence). The junction had 7 bases not matched to a gene; V was cut back by 5 bases and J by 7 bases. In nucleotides, the CDR3 is TGTGCCAGTAGTCGAGCGGGGCTAGGGACCCAGTACTTC. It specifies CASSRAGLGTQYF.

This clonotype was seen a handful of times. This chain connects TRBV7-3 to TRBJ1-6, with D tentatively TRBD1 (5 bases). The germline V gene has CDR1 SGHTA and CDR2 FQGTGA. This CDR3 has 15 residues. The V and J ends lost 2 bases and 9 bases respectively, with 14 bases between them. CDR3 protein: CASSLVGGDVSPLHF. The CDR3, as DNA: TGTGCCAGCAGCTTAGTGGGAGGGGACGTTTCACCCCTCCACTTT.

This clonotype was recorded a few times. This rearrangement joins TRBV3-1 to TRBJ1-1, with D uncertain. The CDR3 has 13 amino acids. Germline values: CDR1 LGHDT, CDR2 YNNKEL (reference sequence). With 1 base removed from V and 5 bases from J, the gap between germline ends came to 8 bases. The DNA of the CDR3 is TGTGCCAGCAGCCAAGCCGACCGTACTGAAGCTTTCTTT. Protein product: CASSQADRTEAFF.

The chain links TRBV28 to TRBJ2-7, with D possibly being TRBD2 (5 bases). The V end lost 3 bases, the J end lost 4 bases, and 13 bases lay between the germline ends. Germline V lookup: CDR1 MDHEN, CDR2 SYDVKM. CDR3 length: 14 residues. The CDR3 nucleotides read TGTGCCAGCAGTTTCGGACGGAGGACTTACGAGCAGTACTTC. Its protein product is CASSFGRRTYEQYF.

The V gene is TRBV11-3, the J gene TRBJ2-1; D unresolved. V was shortened by 6 bases and J by 8 bases, with 17 bases between the two germline ends. The CDR3 runs 14 residues. Germline lookup yields CDR1 SGHNT and CDR2 YENEEA. The CDR3 DNA sequence: TGTGCCAGCAGTTCTTATCCAGCCTGGGATGAGCAGTTCTTC. As protein: CASSSYPAWDEQFF.

The V call is TRBV2, the J call TRBJ1-2; 7 nucleotides line up with TRBD1. V dropped 5 bases and J dropped 4; count of bases not matched to a gene: 7. Germline loops: CDR1 SNHLY, CDR2 FYNNEI. The CDR3 totals 14 residues. Written as DNA, the CDR3 is TGTGCCAGCAGTCCAGGGGGAAGAAGCTATGGCTACACCTTC. It codes for CASSPGGRSYGYTF. Filled out from reference TRBV2 and TRBJ1-2, the complete variable domain reads EPEVTQTPSHQVTQMGQEVILRCVPISNHLYFYWYRQILGQKVEFLVSFYNNEISEKSEIFDDQFSVERPDGSNFTLKIRSTKLEDSAMYFCASSPGGRSYGYTFGSGTRLTVV.

This clonotype has at least ten counts. The gene calls are TRBV3-1 and TRBJ2-3; D remains unclear. The CDR3 consists of 14 residues. Germline CDR1 is LGHDT and CDR2 is YNNKEL (reference sequence). V lost 4 bases and J lost 4, with 12 bases in between. In DNA form, the CDR3 reads TGTGCCAGCAGCCCTTCAGGAAACCCAGATACGCAGTATTTT. Translation gives CASSPSGNPDTQYF.

The sample holds a few counts of this clonotype. The J gene is TRBJ2-7, the V gene TRBV4-1; D might be TRBD1 (7 bases). Trimming removed 4 bases at V and 4 bases at J, with 17 bases between. CDR1 is MGHRA and CDR2 is YSYEKL in the germline V gene. There are 15 residues in the CDR3. CDR3 sequence reads: CASSRSEGAGYEQYF. The DNA of the CDR3 is TGCGCCAGCAGCCGATCGGAGGGGGCCGGGTACGAGCAGTACTTC.

The V and J genes are TRBV7-9 and TRBJ2-3; no definite D call. Germline V CDR1 and CDR2: SEHNR, FQNEAQ (reference sequence). The CDR3 contains 13 residues. V lost 3 bases, J lost 2 bases, and 6 bases lay in between. Here the CDR3 reads CASSFAPTDTQYF. In DNA form, the CDR3 reads TGTGCCAGCAGCTTTGCCCCCACAGATACGCAGTATTTT.

There are many counts of this clonotype. The chain joins TRBV6-6 to TRBJ2-2, with 7 nucleotides matching TRBD2. Looked up from germline, CDR1 is MNHNY and CDR2 is SVGAGI (reference sequence). Germline trimming cut 8 bases from V and 6 bases from J; bases unmatched to any gene: 0. There are 11 residues in the CDR3. The CDR3 DNA sequence: TGTGCCAGCGGGGGGGCCGGGGAGCTGTTTTTT. Protein sequence: CASGGAGELFF.

This rearrangement joins TRBV7-3 to TRBJ2-5; TRBD2 aligns across 7 bases. The CDR3 contains 16 residues. Looked up from germline, CDR1 is SGHTA and CDR2 is FQGTGA. V was clipped by 6 bases and J by 1 base; unmatched bases: 11. CDR3 sequence: CASSQNAPSGQETQYF. The DNA of the CDR3 is TGTGCCAGCAGTCAAAACGCGCCTAGCGGCCAAGAGACCCAGTACTTC.

The V and J genes are TRBV4-1 and TRBJ1-6; the match to TRBD1 covers 9 bases. Germline assignment: CDR1 MGHRA and CDR2 YSYEKL. Losses at the gene ends were 1 base for V and 7 bases for J; bases not matched to a gene: 2. This CDR3 region has 15 residues. CDR3 amino acids: CASSQGQGENSPLHF. The CDR3 coding sequence is TGCGCCAGCAGCCAAGGACAGGGGGAGAATTCACCCCTCCACTTT.

This clonotype was counted only a few times. V is TRBV10-1 and J is TRBJ1-5; a possible D gene is TRBD1 (6 bases). The V gene lost 6 bases and the J gene lost 1 base, with 13 bases spanning the gap. Per germline, CDR1 WNHNN and CDR2 SYGVQD (reference sequence). The CDR3 extends over 15 amino acids. DNA for the CDR3: TGCGCCAGCAGGTGGACAGTGAGGAGCAATCAGCCCCAGCATTTT. Translating gives CASRWTVRSNQPQHF.

This clonotype was recorded at least ten times. In nucleotides, the CDR3 is TGTGCCAGCAGCTTAGGTTATCGGGACAGGGGGTTTAGTAATGAGCAGTTCTTC. Translating it yields CASSLGYRDRGFSNEQFF. The genes are TRBV7-8 and TRBJ2-1, with 11 bases identical to TRBD1. Germline V lookup: CDR1 SGHVS, CDR2 FQNEAQ. The CDR3 runs to 18 residues. The trim removed 1 base at V and 7 bases at J, leaving 12 bases unmatched.